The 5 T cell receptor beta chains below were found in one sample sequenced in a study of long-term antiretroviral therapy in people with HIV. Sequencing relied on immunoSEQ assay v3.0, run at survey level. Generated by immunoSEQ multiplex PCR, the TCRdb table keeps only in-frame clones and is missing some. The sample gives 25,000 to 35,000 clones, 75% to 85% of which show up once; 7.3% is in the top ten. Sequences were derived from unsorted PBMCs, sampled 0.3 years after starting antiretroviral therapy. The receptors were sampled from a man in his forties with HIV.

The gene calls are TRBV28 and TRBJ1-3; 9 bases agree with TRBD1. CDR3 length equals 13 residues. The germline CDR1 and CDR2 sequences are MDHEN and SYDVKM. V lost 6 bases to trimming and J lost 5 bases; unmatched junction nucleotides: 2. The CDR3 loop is CASRGTGRNTIYF. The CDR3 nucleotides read TGTGCCAGCAGGGGGACAGGGAGAAACACCATATATTTT.

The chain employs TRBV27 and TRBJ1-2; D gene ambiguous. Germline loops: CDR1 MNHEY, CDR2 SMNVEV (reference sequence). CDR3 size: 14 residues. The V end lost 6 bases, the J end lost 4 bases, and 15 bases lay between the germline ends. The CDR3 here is CASRVGNGLYGYTF. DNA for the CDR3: TGTGCCAGCAGGGTCGGAAATGGACTCTATGGCTACACCTTC.

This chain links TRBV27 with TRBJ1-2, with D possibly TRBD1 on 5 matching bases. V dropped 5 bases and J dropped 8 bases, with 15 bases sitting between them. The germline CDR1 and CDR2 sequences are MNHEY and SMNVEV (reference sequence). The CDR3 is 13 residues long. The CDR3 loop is CASSPSRVSGYTF. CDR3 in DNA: TGTGCCAGCAGTCCTTCCAGGGTATCGGGCTACACCTTC.

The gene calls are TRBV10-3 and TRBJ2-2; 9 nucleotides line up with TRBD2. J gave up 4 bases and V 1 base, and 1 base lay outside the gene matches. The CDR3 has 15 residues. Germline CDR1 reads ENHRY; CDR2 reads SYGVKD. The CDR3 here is CAISEFSGSTGELFF. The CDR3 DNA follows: TGTGCCATCAGTGAGTTTAGCGGGAGCACCGGGGAGCTGTTTTTT.

The CDR3 DNA is TGTGCCAGCAGCTTAGTTAGCGGGAGGGGCTACGAGCAGTACTTC. Its translation: CASSLVSGRGYEQYF. The chain has TRBV7-8 and TRBJ2-7; 11 nucleotides align to TRBD2. The germline V gene encodes CDR1 SGHVS and CDR2 FQNEAQ. V lost 1 base and J lost 3; bases outside the gene matches: 2. This CDR3 is 15 amino acids long.